These 14 T cell receptor beta chains were sequenced from one sample in a study of radiation and T cells in renal cell carcinoma. Sample time point: baseline pretreatment blood. Documented treatment: 15 Gy SBRT to primary tumor, nephrectomy 4 weeks later. The assay was immunoSEQ multiplex PCR, and TCRdb's table has in-frame clones only and misses some. Of 95,000 or so clones listed, approximately 86% are singletons. The input for sequencing was blood, taken from a patient whose treatment included radiotherapy and nephrectomy. Source of these receptors: a man in his fifties with renal cell carcinoma.

The chain carries TRBV6-5 and TRBJ2-3; weak D call: TRBD2 (5 bases). This CDR3 is built from 12 residues. V lost 6 bases, J lost 4 bases, and 8 bases lay in between. CDR1 MNHEY and CDR2 SVGAGI come from the germline V gene. The CDR3 DNA is TGTGCCAGCAGCACAGCGGCAGATACGCAGTATTTT. This sequence encodes CASSTAADTQYF.

The rearrangement uses TRBV7-2 and TRBJ2-5; 7 positions agree with TRBD1. The V gene's germline CDR1 is SGHTA and CDR2 FQGNSA. The CDR3 extends over 13 amino acids. V lost 5 bases and J lost 5; bases outside the gene matches: 5. This chain's CDR3 is CASSLVRGETQYF. CDR3 coding DNA: TGTGCCAGCAGCCTAGTCAGGGGGGAGACCCAGTACTTC.

The V gene is TRBV6-5, the J gene TRBJ2-1, with D possibly matching TRBD1 (5 bases). The CDR3 covers 15 residues. Per germline, CDR1 MNHEY and CDR2 SVGAGI. V was clipped by 2 bases and J by 2 bases, with 10 bases between them. The CDR3 DNA reads TGTGCCAGCAGTTACGGGCCAGGGCCCTACAATGAGCAGTTCTTC. Translating it yields CASSYGPGPYNEQFF.

This clone is a singleton in its sample. The gene calls are TRBV9 and TRBJ2-1; D not certain. Germline CDR1 and CDR2: SGDLS and YYNGEE. This CDR3 spans 14 amino acids. Trimming cost V 2 bases and J 4 bases, with 10 bases left between them. In DNA, the CDR3 is TGTGCCAGCAGCGTCTCAGGAAATTACAATGAGCAGTTCTTC. It translates to CASSVSGNYNEQFF.

The chain links TRBV27 to TRBJ2-3; D remains unclear. The germline CDR1 and CDR2 sequences are MNHEY and SMNVEV (reference sequence). The CDR3 sequence is 11 residues long. The germline V and J ends were trimmed by 5 bases and 6 bases, with 6 bases remaining between them. The CDR3 sequence is CASSRSDTQYF. CDR3 bases: TGTGCCAGCAGTCGTTCGGATACGCAGTATTTT.

This clone was recorded a few times. V is TRBV7-2 and J is TRBJ2-7, with D possibly TRBD1 on 6 matching bases. V was shortened by 4 bases and J by 3 bases, with 10 bases between the two germline ends. The CDR3 runs 13 residues. Germline V gene lookup returns CDR1 SGHTA and CDR2 FQGNSA. CDR3 nucleotide sequence: TGTGCCAGCAGCTCTCGACAGGTCTACGAGCAGTACTTC. This translates into CASSSRQVYEQYF.

This chain uses TRBV13 with TRBJ2-7; D is uncertain. CDR1 PRHDT and CDR2 FYEKMQ come from the germline V gene (reference sequence). This CDR3 is built from 12 residues. V was shortened by 8 bases and J by 6 bases, with 14 bases between the two germline ends. CDR3 DNA: TGTGCCAGCTCCCTGCGGCCCGGCGAGCAGTACTTC. It codes for CASSLRPGEQYF. Supplemented by reference TRBV13 and TRBJ2-7, the full variable domain reads AAGVIQSPRHLIKEKRETATLKCYPIPRHDTVYWYQQGPGQDPQFLISFYEKMQSDKGSIPDRFSAQQFSDYHSELNMSSLELGDSALYFCASSLRPGEQYFGPGTRLTVT.

The V call is TRBV7-2, the J call TRBJ1-6; 7 nucleotides line up with TRBD1. The V and J ends lost 2 bases and 8 bases, in that order; junction bases with no gene match: 9. The CDR3 consists of 16 residues. The germline V gene has CDR1 SGHTA and CDR2 FQGNSA. In DNA form, the CDR3 reads TGTGCCAGCAGCTTACGCGACAGGGAGATTTATTCACCCCTCCACTTT. Its translation is CASSLRDREIYSPLHF.

V gene TRBV19 combines with J gene TRBJ1-1; a possible D gene is TRBD1 (5 bases). V dropped 3 bases and J dropped 0 bases, with 8 bases sitting between them. Germline V gene data show CDR1 as LNHDA and CDR2 as SQIVND (reference sequence). CDR3 size: 14 residues. CDR3 coding DNA: TGTGCCAGTAGTATCGGGACTTTGAACACTGAAGCTTTCTTT. Amino acid sequence: CASSIGTLNTEAFF.

This chain uses TRBV7-9 with TRBJ1-1; 7 bases are a match to TRBD1. With 3 bases clipped from V and 8 bases from J, the junction kept 9 bases outside the gene matches. This CDR3 spans 14 amino acids. The germline V gene has CDR1 SEHNR and CDR2 FQNEAQ (reference sequence). The CDR3 here is CASSFDRVSTEAFF. The CDR3 region has the DNA TGTGCCAGCAGCTTTGACAGGGTCAGTACAGAAGCTTTCTTT.

The J gene is TRBJ1-2, the V gene TRBV28; weak D call: TRBD1 (5 bases). The CDR3 extends over 14 amino acids. Germline loops: CDR1 MDHEN, CDR2 SYDVKM. The V and J ends lost 6 bases and 5 bases respectively, with 16 bases between them. CDR3 sequence (DNA): TGTGCCAGCAGCTTGTTCAGGGTAGGGTATGGCTACACCTTC. It translates to CASSLFRVGYGYTF.

The chain joins TRBV27 to TRBJ1-4, with TRBD1 identical over 7 bases. V lost 5 bases, J lost 8 bases, and 11 bases stayed unmatched. The length of the CDR3 is 15 residues. Germline V gene data show CDR1 as MNHEY and CDR2 as SMNVEV (reference sequence). The CDR3 coding sequence is TGTGCCAGCAGTCCGACAGGGTGGGGGGGAGAAAAACTGTTTTTT. Encoded protein: CASSPTGWGGEKLFF.

This clone appeared a few times. The rearrangement links TRBV19 to TRBJ2-7, with 7 bases aligning to TRBD1. The CDR3 covers 13 residues. The ends lost 6 bases at V and 5 bases at J; junction bases unmatched: 7. Germline V CDR1 and CDR2: LNHDA, SQIVND (reference sequence). The CDR3 bases are TGTGCCAGTAGCATAACAGGGGCGGACGAGCAGTACTTC. It is translated as CASSITGADEQYF.

The chain links TRBV18 to TRBJ2-1; 9 positions agree with TRBD2. Germline V lookup: CDR1 KGHSH, CDR2 LQKENI. V shed 0 bases and J 9 bases; nucleotides not matched to a gene: 12. The CDR3 consists of 17 residues. The CDR3 sequence: CASSPPRAGGPIAEQFF. For the CDR3, the DNA is TGTGCCAGCTCACCACCGCGGGCGGGAGGGCCAATCGCTGAGCAGTTCTTC.